This TCR beta chain comes out of a study of T-cell reconstitution after alpha-beta-depleted transplantation in children. During its preparation, the TCRbeta library received unique molecular identifiers. TCRdb passed the PCR reads through MiXCR, listing each CDR3 protein once. The sample shows over 450,000 distinct CDR3 sequences, approximately 10% of them seen only once. Study-wide findings and caveats: The high TCRbeta diversity at day 60 in some patients came from surviving recipient T cells and thymic progenitors. Roughly two months post-transplant, alpha-beta T cells reportedly originated from several hundred graft clones that had expanded. Diversity and T-cell counts at one year after transplant derived mostly from new T cells.

The V gene end was trimmed by 1 base and the J gene end by 0 bases; junction bases not matched to a gene: 17. The CDR3 runs to 20 residues. Germline CDR1 and CDR2: SGHRS and YFSETQ. This clonotype was counted ten times or more. Its target is not known. This chain connects TRBV5-1 to TRBJ2-3; 7 nucleotides align to TRBD2. The sequencing used PBMCs, collected before TCRalphabeta/CD19-depleted stem cell transplant. This clonotype was sampled from a child aged 2 to 10 with inherited bone marrow failure, due to receive a stem cell transplant. Here the CDR3 DNA reads TGCGCCAGCAGCTTGTACCGGGGAGCGACGGGAGGCCCTAGCACAGATACGCAGTATTTT. Its protein is CASSLYRGATGGPSTDTQYF.